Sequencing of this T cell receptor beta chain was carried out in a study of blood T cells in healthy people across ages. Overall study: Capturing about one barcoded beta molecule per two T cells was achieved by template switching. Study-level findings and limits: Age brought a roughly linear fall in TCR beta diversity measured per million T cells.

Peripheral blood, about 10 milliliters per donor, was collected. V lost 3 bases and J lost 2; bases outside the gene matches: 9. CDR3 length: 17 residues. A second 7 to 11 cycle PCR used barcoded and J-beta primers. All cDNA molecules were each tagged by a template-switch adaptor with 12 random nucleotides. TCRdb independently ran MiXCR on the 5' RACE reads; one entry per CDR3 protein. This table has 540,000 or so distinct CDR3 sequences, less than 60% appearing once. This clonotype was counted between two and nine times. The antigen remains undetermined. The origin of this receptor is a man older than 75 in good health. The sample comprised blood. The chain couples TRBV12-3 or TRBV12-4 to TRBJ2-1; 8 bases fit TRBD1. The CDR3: CASSFAGGTLPYNEQFF. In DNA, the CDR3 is TGTGCCAGCAGTTTCGCAGGGGGCACCCTCCCCTACAATGAGCAGTTCTTC.